This paragraph covers one T cell receptor (beta chain) sequence. Its antigen is unknown. The PCR used 60 Vbeta and 13 Jbeta primers. The method was immunoSEQ multiplex PCR; TCRdb's version includes in-frame clones alone and lacks a portion of them. The sample includes tens of thousands of clones, around 69% seen only once; the top ten take 11%. The data stem from a study of cytomegalovirus exposure and HLA in healthy donors. Study-level findings and limits: Trimming of TCR beta V- and J-genes showed a link, identified in a later analysis, to a missense DCLRE1C variant. The authors considered a cluster of highly shared sequence variants likely to be a sequencing artifact. An analysis done earlier found most TCR beta V segments productive about 87% or about 30% of the time.

This CDR3 spans 14 amino acids. Germline V gene data show CDR1 as MNHEY and CDR2 as SMNVEV (reference sequence). V was pared by 5 bases and J by 4 bases, with 6 bases of the junction left unmatched. V gene TRBV27 combines with J gene TRBJ1-2; 8 nucleotides agree with TRBD1. The TCR sequence derives from a human donor in good health. The sequencing input was PBMCs. CDR3 in amino acids: CASSLDREGYGYTF. The CDR3 DNA reads TGTGCCAGCAGTCTGGACAGGGAGGGCTATGGCTACACCTTC.